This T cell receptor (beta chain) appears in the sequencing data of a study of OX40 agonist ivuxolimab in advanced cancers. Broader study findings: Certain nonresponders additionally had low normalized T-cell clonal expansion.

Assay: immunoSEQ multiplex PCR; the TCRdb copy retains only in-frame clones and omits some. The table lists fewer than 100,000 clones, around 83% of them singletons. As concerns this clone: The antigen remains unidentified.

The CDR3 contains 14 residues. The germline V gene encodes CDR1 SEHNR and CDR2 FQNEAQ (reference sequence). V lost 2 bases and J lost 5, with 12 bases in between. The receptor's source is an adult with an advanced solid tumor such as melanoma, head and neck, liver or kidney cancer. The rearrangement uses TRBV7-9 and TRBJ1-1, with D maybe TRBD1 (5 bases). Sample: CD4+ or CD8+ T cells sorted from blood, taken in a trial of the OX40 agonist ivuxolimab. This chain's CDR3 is CASSLFLGGTEAFF. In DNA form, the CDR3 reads TGTGCCAGCAGCTTATTTTTGGGGGGAACTGAAGCTTTCTTT. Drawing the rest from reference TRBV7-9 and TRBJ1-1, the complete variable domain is DTGVSQNPRHKITKRGQNVTFRCDPISEHNRLYWYRQTLGQGPEFLTYFQNEAQLEKSRLLSDRFSAERPKGSFSTLEIQRTEQGDSAMYLCASSLFLGGTEAFFGQGTRLTVV.